What follows is one TCR beta chain and its context. What it binds is not known. These data are taken from a study of early stage breast cancer tumors. For the study at large: Most of the 16 invasive tumors were ER+, PR+ and HER2-. Study-level results: Enriched TCRB sequences shared across patients were mostly commonly generated sequences.

Assay: immunoSEQ multiplex PCR; the TCRdb copy retains only in-frame clones and omits some. The sample holds approximately 50,000 clones, about 83% seen once. The V and J ends lost 0 bases and 2 bases respectively, with 3 bases between them. The CDR3 has 12 residues. Looked up from germline, CDR1 is SGHRS and CDR2 is YFSETQ. The chain joins TRBV5-1 to TRBJ2-7; D unclear. Specimen: blood. The clonotype originates from a person in their thirties with breast cancer. The CDR3 coding sequence is TGCGCCAGCAGCTTGGGAACCTACGAGCAGTACTTC. Protein product: CASSLGTYEQYF.